Shown below are 24 T cell receptor beta chains from a single sample sequenced in a study of Tregs in tolerant kidney transplant recipients. Here immunoSEQ multiplex PCR was the method, and the copy in TCRdb shows in-frame clones only, minus some. Of more than 12,000 clones listed, just under 80% are singletons. The sequencing here drew on Tregs from blood, taken before the transplant. The origin of the receptors is a human donor who received a combined kidney and bone marrow transplant.

The chain employs TRBV5-1 and TRBJ2-1; TRBD2 matches 13 bases. After removal of 4 bases from V and 6 bases from J, the junction contained 4 bases not matched to a gene. CDR3 size: 15 residues. CDR1 and CDR2 from the germline V gene are SGHRS and YFSETQ. CDR3 bases: TGCGCCAGCAGCGTACTAGCGGGGGGGCCCAATGAGCAGTTCTTC. Its protein product is CASSVLAGGPNEQFF.

The genes are TRBV7-2 and TRBJ2-1; the D is unclear. Trimming cost V 7 bases and J 6 bases, with 13 bases left between them. The CDR3 totals 13 residues. Germline values: CDR1 SGHTA, CDR2 FQGNSA. The chain's CDR3 is CASTYHAGNEQFF. For the CDR3, the DNA is TGTGCCAGCACCTACCACGCCGGCAATGAGCAGTTCTTC.

The V gene is TRBV19, the J gene TRBJ2-5; 8 bases are a match to TRBD1. The CDR3 loop spans 13 amino acids. The V gene end was trimmed by 8 bases and the J gene end by 7 bases; junction bases not matched to a gene: 9. Germline CDR1 reads LNHDA; CDR2 reads SQIVND (reference sequence). In DNA form, the CDR3 reads TGTGCCAGTGGGACAGGCCTAGGGGGGACCCAGTACTTC. As protein: CASGTGLGGTQYF.

On this clone itself: A read error may account for a junction end that differs from germline. This chain links TRBV30 with TRBJ2-2; 7 bases are shared with TRBD2. The CDR3 has 13 amino acids. CDR1 and CDR2 (germline): GTSNPN, SVGIG (reference sequence). CDR3 sequence: CAWVGWSSGEPFF. CDR3 DNA sequence: TGTGCCTGGGTGGGTTGGTCCAGCGGGGAGCCGTTTTTT.

The chain links TRBV2 to TRBJ2-1; 8 positions agree with TRBD2. CDR3 length equals 14 residues. Germline V gene sequence: CDR1 SNHLY, CDR2 FYNNEI. The J segment lost 5 bases and the V segment lost 6 bases, leaving 6 bases of the junction unmatched. CDR3 loop: CASRGGRSNNEQFF. The CDR3 DNA reads TGTGCCAGCAGGGGCGGGAGGAGTAACAATGAGCAGTTCTTC.

V is TRBV29-1 and J is TRBJ1-1, with TRBD1 identical over 8 bases. Germline CDR1 and CDR2: SQVTM and ANQGSEA. The CDR3 sequence is 16 residues long. With V trimmed by 7 bases and J by 3 bases, 16 bases remained unmatched. The CDR3 reads CSGTDRVKREDTEAFF. The CDR3 DNA is TGCAGCGGTACGGACAGGGTAAAGCGTGAGGACACTGAAGCTTTCTTT.

V is TRBV5-8 and J is TRBJ2-1, with 9 bases that match TRBD2. This CDR3 is 15 amino acids long. Losses at the gene ends were 1 base for V and 8 bases for J; bases not matched to a gene: 7. The germline CDR1 and CDR2 sequences are SGHTS and YDEGEE. In DNA, the CDR3 is TGTGCCAGCAGCTTGAGGCGGGAGGGTCTTTATGAGCAGTTCTTC. Amino acid sequence: CASSLRREGLYEQFF.

This clone was recorded a few times. The chain carries TRBV6-1 and TRBJ1-3; no definite D call. The CDR3 covers 13 residues. Trimming took off 10 bases at V and 0 bases at J, with 10 bases between the two ends. Germline assignment: CDR1 MNHNS and CDR2 SASEGT. CDR3 nucleotides: TGTGCCACCGGAGCGAGCTCTGGAAACACCATATATTTT. The encoded protein is CATGASSGNTIYF.

This rearrangement joins TRBV12-5 to TRBJ1-4; D gene uncertain. Deletions cut 1 base from V and 2 bases from J, with 14 bases between. Germline CDR1 is LGHNT and CDR2 is FRNRAP. This CDR3 is 17 amino acids long. CDR3 region: CASGLGRLSRTNEKLFF. As DNA, the CDR3 is TGTGCTAGTGGTTTGGGCAGGTTATCCAGGACTAATGAAAAACTGTTTTTT.

The gene calls are TRBV5-1 and TRBJ2-7; TRBD1 aligns across 8 bases. The CDR3 has 14 amino acids. Germline trimming cut 4 bases from V and 6 bases from J; bases unmatched to any gene: 9. The germline CDR1 and CDR2 sequences are SGHRS and YFSETQ. The CDR3 DNA sequence: TGCGCCAGCAGCATGGGACAGGCTTGGGTCGAGCAGTACTTC. Its protein is CASSMGQAWVEQYF. Filled out from reference TRBV5-1 and TRBJ2-7, the complete variable domain reads KAGVTQTPRYLIKTRGQQVTLSCSPISGHRSVSWYQQTPGQGLQFLFEYFSETQRNKGNFPGRFSGRQFSNSRSEMNVSTLELGDSALYLCASSMGQAWVEQYFGPGTRLTVT.

The chain has TRBV18 and TRBJ2-7; the match to TRBD1 covers 9 bases. The CDR3 spans 15 residues. Germline-derived CDR1 and CDR2 are KGHSH and LQKENI. With V trimmed by 4 bases and J by 0 bases, 4 bases remained unmatched. The CDR3 is CASSLGTGLSYEQYF. CDR3 DNA sequence: TGTGCCAGCTCACTAGGGACAGGGCTCTCCTACGAGCAGTACTTC.

The chain combines TRBV5-6 with TRBJ1-2; no clear D. V shed 2 bases and J shed 0 bases, with 5 bases lying between them. Per the germline V gene, CDR1 is SGHDT and CDR2 is YYEEEE. The CDR3 has 13 residues. The CDR3 loop reads CASSFTANYGYTF. CDR3 DNA sequence: TGTGCCAGCAGCTTCACAGCTAACTATGGCTACACCTTC.

In nucleotides, the CDR3 is TGTGCCAGCAGGGTGCGGGGCTATAATTCACCCCTCCACTTT. Protein: CASRVRGYNSPLHF. The gene calls are TRBV7-2 and TRBJ1-6; D call uncertain. The length of the CDR3 is 14 residues. Trimming pared 6 bases from V and 3 bases from J, leaving 9 bases between. The V gene's germline CDR1 is SGHTA and CDR2 FQGNSA.

DNA of the CDR3: TGTGCCTGGAGGAGGGGACTAGCGGGAGTACAGACGCAGTATTTT. It is translated as CAWRRGLAGVQTQYF. This chain connects TRBV30 to TRBJ2-3, with 14 bases identical to TRBD2. Germline CDR1 GTSNPN, CDR2 SVGIG (reference sequence). V lost 3 bases and J lost 9; bases outside the gene matches: 8. This CDR3 contains 15 residues. Full variable domain (missing parts from reference TRBV30 and TRBJ2-3): SQTIHQWPATLVQPVGSPLSLECTVEGTSNPNLYWYRQAAGRGLQLLFYSVGIGQISSEVPQNLSASRPQDRQFILSSKKLLLSDSGFYLCAWRRGLAGVQTQYFGPGTRLTVL.

The rearrangement uses TRBV5-1 and TRBJ1-4; no clear D. This CDR3 has 12 residues. V lost 4 bases, J lost 7 bases, and 8 bases lay in between. CDR1 is SGHRS and CDR2 is YFSETQ in the germline V gene. CDR3 nucleotides: TGCGCCAGCAGCCAAGAGGCTGAAAAACTGTTTTTT. Translation gives CASSQEAEKLFF.

V is TRBV19 and J is TRBJ2-7; the D is unclear. CDR3 size: 14 residues. In germline, CDR1 is LNHDA, CDR2 SQIVND (reference sequence). Trimming took off 6 bases at V and 0 bases at J, with 12 bases between the two ends. Here the CDR3 reads CASSNGLSSYEQYF. The CDR3 nucleotides read TGTGCCAGTAGCAATGGGCTCAGCTCCTACGAGCAGTACTTC. The complete variable domain, with remaining parts taken from reference TRBV19 and TRBJ2-7, reads DGGITQSPKYLFRKEGQNVTLSCEQNLNHDAMYWYRQDPGQGLRLIYYSQIVNDFQKGDIAEGYSVSREKKESFPLTVTSAQKNPTAFYLCASSNGLSSYEQYFGPGTRLTVT.

In this sample, this clone turned up a few times. J is TRBJ1-2 and V is TRBV20-1, with D perhaps TRBD1 (5 bases). CDR1 and CDR2 from the germline V gene are DFQATT and SNEGSKA (reference sequence). The CDR3 runs to 11 residues. V lost 3 bases and J 6 bases, leaving 8 bases between the germline ends. CDR3 sequence: CSASAGNGYTF. In nucleotides, the CDR3 is TGCAGTGCTAGTGCAGGGAATGGCTACACCTTC.

This rearrangement joins TRBV7-2 to TRBJ1-2; no definite D call. The CDR3 sequence is 13 residues long. The V and J ends lost 1 base and 8 bases respectively, with 11 bases between them. Germline V gene sequence: CDR1 SGHTA, CDR2 FQGNSA. As DNA, the CDR3 is TGTGCCAGCAGCTTAGGAGGGCCCGTGGGCTACACCTTC. It codes for CASSLGGPVGYTF.

CDR3 sequence: CASSHRLALSSYNEQFF. In DNA form, the CDR3 reads TGCGCCAGCAGCCACCGACTAGCGCTGAGCTCCTACAATGAGCAGTTCTTC. This sequence joins TRBV4-1 and TRBJ2-1; TRBD2 agrees at 8 bases. Germline assignment: CDR1 MGHRA and CDR2 YSYEKL. V was clipped by 3 bases and J by 0 bases; unmatched bases: 7. This CDR3 is 17 amino acids long.

The rearrangement uses TRBV4-1 and TRBJ1-2, with 9 bases lining up with TRBD1. The V gene end was trimmed by 4 bases and the J gene end by 5 bases; junction bases not matched to a gene: 8. Germline V gene lookup returns CDR1 MGHRA and CDR2 YSYEKL. The CDR3 is 15 residues long. The DNA of the CDR3 is TGCGCCAGCAGCCTCACACAGGGGGCCTATTATGGCTACACCTTC. Protein: CASSLTQGAYYGYTF.

This clone has just a few counts. V usage is TRBV7-9 and J usage is TRBJ2-7; D gene unclear. CDR1 is SEHNR and CDR2 is FQNEAQ in the germline V gene (reference sequence). V lost 4 bases and J 3 bases, leaving 16 bases between the germline ends. This CDR3 is built from 15 residues. The CDR3 DNA reads as TGTGCCAGCAGCTCGATAAAGTCTCTAGTCTACGAGCAGTACTTC. It encodes CASSSIKSLVYEQYF. Based on the CDR3 plus reference TRBV7-9 and TRBJ2-7, the full variable domain is DTGVSQNPRHKITKRGQNVTFRCDPISEHNRLYWYRQTLGQGPEFLTYFQNEAQLEKSRLLSDRFSAERPKGSFSTLEIQRTEQGDSAMYLCASSSIKSLVYEQYFGPGTRLTVT.

This clone has a handful of counts. The V and J genes are TRBV2 and TRBJ1-2; TRBD1 aligns across 8 bases. From germline, CDR1 is SNHLY and CDR2 FYNNEI. The junction had 12 bases not matched to a gene; V was cut back by 4 bases and J by 8 bases. The CDR3 consists of 15 residues. DNA for the CDR3: TGTGCCAGCAGTGTCTCCCCGCAGGGGGCTTGGGGCTACACCTTC. Translation: CASSVSPQGAWGYTF. Variable domain in full (rest from reference TRBV2 and TRBJ1-2): EPEVTQTPSHQVTQMGQEVILRCVPISNHLYFYWYRQILGQKVEFLVSFYNNEISEKSEIFDDQFSVERPDGSNFTLKIRSTKLEDSAMYFCASSVSPQGAWGYTFGSGTRLTVV.

V and J are TRBV7-2 and TRBJ2-1; 8 nucleotides line up with TRBD2. The CDR3 runs to 15 residues. V trimming: 3 bases; J trimming: 5 bases; junction bases outside the gene matches: 6. Germline CDR1 is SGHTA and CDR2 is FQGNSA. The CDR3 DNA reads as TGTGCCAGCAGCTTGGGGCTAGCGGGCCACAATGAGCAGTTCTTC. Translation: CASSLGLAGHNEQFF. Based on the CDR3 plus reference TRBV7-2 and TRBJ2-1, the full variable domain is GAGVSQSPSNKVTEKGKDVELRCDPISGHTALYWYRQSLGQGLEFLIYFQGNSAPDKSGLPSDRFSAERTGGSVSTLTIQRTQQEDSAVYLCASSLGLAGHNEQFFGPGTRLTVL.

The chain uses TRBV2 and TRBJ2-1; 14 nucleotides agree with TRBD2. The length of the CDR3 is 15 residues. The germline V gene has CDR1 SNHLY and CDR2 FYNNEI. V trimming: 6 bases; J trimming: 10 bases; junction bases outside the gene matches: 8. This CDR3 reads CASRETSGGVGEQFF. In DNA form, the CDR3 reads TGTGCCAGCAGGGAGACTAGCGGGGGGGTTGGGGAGCAGTTCTTC.